These T cell receptor beta chains were read from a single sample in a study of T cells in Graves' hyperthyroidism and ophthalmopathy. MiXCR was run by TCRdb on the multiplex PCR reads, yielding one entry per CDR3 protein. The sample carries about 690,000 distinct CDR3 sequences, roughly 17% recorded once. Sequenced: blood. These receptors all come from a man in his forties or fifties with Graves' hyperthyroidism. Each CDR3 is given with its conserved first and last residue. The D gene is left open where the match is weak. Part of the rows lack a size; the others show once, few, many or a class for expanded clones.

TRBJ1-6 TRBD1 TRBV6-1 many TGTGCCAGCAGTTACGCGGACAGGGGGAACTCACCCCTCCACTTT CASSYADRGNSPLHF
TRBJ2-3 - TRBV6-2/TRBV6-3 - TGTGCCAGCAGCTTAACGGACCTTTTTATGGGCGATACGCAGTATTTT CASSLTDLFMGDTQYF
TRBJ2-5 TRBD2 TRBV7-9 few TGTGCCAGCTCGCGGGGGAGTGAAGAGACCCAGTACTTC CASSRGSEETQYF
TRBJ1-3 - TRBV12-3/TRBV12-4 many TGTGCCAGCAGTACTGGAAACACCATATATTTT CASSTGNTIYF
TRBJ2-1 TRBD2 TRBV7-3 few TGTGCCAGCGGGGCGGGAGGGCCGAGTGAGCAGTTCTTC CASGAGGPSEQFF
TRBJ1-5 - TRBV2 - TGTGCCAGCAGTGAAATGTGGGGGGTTCAGCCCCAGCATTTT CASSEMWGVQPQHF
TRBJ2-2 TRBD2 TRBV12-3/TRBV12-4 few TGTGCCAGCAGTGGGCTAGCGGGGGGCACCGGGGAGCTGTCTTTT CASSGLAGGTGELSF
TRBJ2-7 TRBD1 TRBV11-2 many TGTGCCAGCAGAACGACAGGGGTAGGCCACGAGCAGTACTTC CASRTTGVGHEQYF
TRBJ2-3 - TRBV7-6 many TGTGCCAGCAGCTTAGATAAGGGAGCAACGCAGTATTTT CASSLDKGATQYF
TRBJ1-5 TRBD1 TRBV19 few TGTGCCAGTAGTGTCCACTCCGGGACAGCAAATCAGCCCCAGCATTTT CASSVHSGTANQPQHF
TRBJ2-5 - TRBV20-1 few TGCAGTGCTTCCCCCCCAGAAGGGGAGACGGCCCAGTACTTC CSASPPEGETAQYF
TRBJ2-5 - TRBV28 few TGTGCCACCCCGGTGGGGGCGCCTGGAGAGACCCAGTACTTC CATPVGAPGETQYF
TRBJ2-5 - TRBV12-3/TRBV12-4 many TGTGCCAGCAGGGCGGACAGCTACCAAGAGACCCAGTACTTC CASRADSYQETQYF
TRBJ2-7 TRBD2 TRBV5-1 many TGCGCCAGCAGCTTTGAAGCGGGAGGCTACGAGCAGTACTTC CASSFEAGGYEQYF
TRBJ2-1 - TRBV9 many TGTGCCAGCAGCGAGGCCGAGTACAATGAGCAGTTCTTC CASSEAEYNEQFF
TRBJ2-1 - TRBV10-3 few TGTGCCATCAGCCGGGACCCCACCTACAATGAGCAGTTCTTC CAISRDPTYNEQFF
TRBJ2-1 TRBD2 TRBV7-9 few TGTGCCAGCAGCGTCCGTACTAGCGGGAGGGTCGGCAATGGGCAGTTCTTC CASSVRTSGRVGNGQFF
TRBJ2-2 - TRBV12-3/TRBV12-4 many TGTGCCAGCAGTTTAGGTGGAGATAGTCTTAGCACCGGGGAGCTGTTTTTT CASSLGGDSLSTGELFF
TRBJ1-2 - TRBV3-1 many TGTGCCAGCAGCCAAGAAAATGGCTACACCTTC CASSQENGYTF
TRBJ2-7 TRBD1 TRBV6-8 - TGTGCCGGAGCCCCGACAGGGGGCTTCAACTACGAGCAGTACTTC CAGAPTGGFNYEQYF
TRBJ2-1 - TRBV29-1 many TGCAGCGCCGCTCAGGGGAGATCCTACAATGAGCAGTTCTTC CSAAQGRSYNEQFF
TRBJ1-2 - TRBV2 many TGTGCCAGCAGTGAAGGCAGGGGCCACTATGGCTACACCTTC CASSEGRGHYGYTF
TRBJ2-7 TRBD2 TRBV28 many TGTGCCACCCAGCCCCCCAATTTAGCGGGGCAACGGTACGAGCAGTACTTC CATQPPNLAGQRYEQYF
TRBJ1-6 - TRBV5-1 few TGCGCCAGCAGCTGGTCTGACATCAATTCACCCCTCCACTTT CASSWSDINSPLHF
TRBJ2-1 TRBD2 TRBV7-9 few TGTGCCAGCAGCGGGGCTAGCGGCTCCTACAATGAGCAGTTCTTC CASSGASGSYNEQFF
TRBJ1-2 TRBD1 TRBV13 few TGTGCCAGCAGCCTCGGGACAGGGGTCTATGGCTACACCTTC CASSLGTGVYGYTF
TRBJ2-1 - TRBV27 many TGTGCCAGCACTAGCGCCAGTGGGTCCTACAATGAGCAGTTCTTC CASTSASGSYNEQFF
TRBJ1-5 - TRBV20-1 few TGCAGTGCTATAATTTCCGGTGGCAATCAGCCCCAGCATTTT CSAIISGGNQPQHF
TRBJ1-1 - TRBV15 many TGTGCCACCAGCAGAGATATAAGTCAAGCTTTCTTT CATSRDISQAFF
TRBJ1-5 TRBD1 TRBV20-1 few TGCAGTGCTAGAGACCGTTATACAGGGGACAATAGCAATCAGCCCCAGCATTTT CSARDRYTGDNSNQPQHF
TRBJ2-1 TRBD2 TRBV28 few TGTGCCAGCAGTCCATCTCCCAGGACTCAGGGAGGGGTGAATGAGCAGTTCTTC CASSPSPRTQGGVNEQFF
TRBJ1-6 - TRBV7-9 - TGTGCCAGCAGACCCCGGACAGACCCTAATTCACCCCTCCACTTT CASRPRTDPNSPLHF
TRBJ2-7 TRBD2 TRBV28 once TGTGCCAGCAGTTTCATTAGCGGGAGAATTCGGGTTTACGAGCAGTACTTC CASSFISGRIRVYEQYF
TRBJ1-4 - TRBV4-3 few TGCGCCAGCAGCCACGGACAGCGCAATGAAAAACTGTTTTTT CASSHGQRNEKLFF
TRBJ1-1 - TRBV20-1 few TGCAGTGCTAGCCCCCCCTCACAGGGTAGGGGTAGTACTGAAGCTTTCTTT CSASPPSQGRGSTEAFF
TRBJ2-7 - TRBV25-1 - TGTGCCAGCAGTGGCCGACCGGGCGGCTCCTCGGTCGGTTACGAGCAGTACTTC CASSGRPGGSSVGYEQYF
TRBJ1-1 - TRBV7-2 - TGTGCCAGCAGCTTTGACGGGGGCTCAAACACTGAAGCTTTCTTT CASSFDGGSNTEAFF
TRBJ1-4 TRBD1 TRBV15 many TGTGCCACCAGGAGGACAGGGGATGAAAAACTGTTTTTT CATRRTGDEKLFF
TRBJ2-1 TRBD1 TRBV5-1 - TGCGCCAGCAGCTTGGACAGGGGTCAGAGCTCCTACAATGAGCAGTTCTTC CASSLDRGQSSYNEQFF
TRBJ1-2 TRBD1 TRBV9 - TGTGCCAGCAGCGCAGCGCACCGGGACAGGGTCTTCGGCTACACCTTC CASSAAHRDRVFGYTF
TRBJ2-7 TRBD2 TRBV10-3 many TGTGCCATCAGTGAGTCCCGGGAGGGCCCCTACGAGCAGTACTTC CAISESREGPYEQYF
TRBJ2-7 TRBD2 TRBV20-1 many TGCAGTGCTAGGCCGGGACTAGCGGGAGGGCCGTTCTACGAGCAGTACTTC CSARPGLAGGPFYEQYF
TRBJ2-3 - TRBV24-1 - TGTGCCACCAGTGATCCCCATGGCACAGATACGCAGTATTTT CATSDPHGTDTQYF
TRBJ2-1 - TRBV30 - TGTGCCTGGATAGCGGACGATCGTCGTCATGAGCAGTTCTTC CAWIADDRRHEQFF
TRBJ1-6 TRBD1 TRBV15 many TGTGCCACCAGCAGAGTCCCGCAGGGGGCCGATTCACCCCTCCACTTT CATSRVPQGADSPLHF
TRBJ2-3 TRBD1 TRBV28 - TGTGCCAGCAGTCCCCCGACAGGGACGATAACGGCAGATACGCAGTATTTT CASSPPTGTITADTQYF
TRBJ2-2 TRBD2 TRBV28 few TGTGCCATCTCACTAGCGGGAGGGCGGAACGGGGAGCTGTTTTTT CAISLAGGRNGELFF
TRBJ1-1 TRBD1 TRBV6-2/TRBV6-3 - TGTGCCAGCAGTTTCTTTCAAGGGACAGAAATGAACACTGAAGCTTTCTTT CASSFFQGTEMNTEAFF
TRBJ1-5 - TRBV20-1 - TGCAGTGCTAGGGCCGGAAGGTATAGCAATCAGCCCCAGCATTTT CSARAGRYSNQPQHF
TRBJ2-2 - TRBV6-4 few TGTGCCAGCAGTGACGGCCCCGGTCGGCTGTTTTTT CASSDGPGRLFF
TRBJ2-1 TRBD1 TRBV20-1 - TGCAGTGCGCGGACGTCGGGACAGCAGGAGCAGTTCTTC CSARTSGQQEQFF
TRBJ1-1 - TRBV20-1 - TGCAGTGCTAGGATCAGGGGCGACACTGAAGCTTTCTTT CSARIRGDTEAFF
TRBJ1-6 - TRBV14 few TGTGCCAGCAGCCAGGAGGGGAGGAGCTCCTATAATTCACCCCTCCACTTT CASSQEGRSSYNSPLHF